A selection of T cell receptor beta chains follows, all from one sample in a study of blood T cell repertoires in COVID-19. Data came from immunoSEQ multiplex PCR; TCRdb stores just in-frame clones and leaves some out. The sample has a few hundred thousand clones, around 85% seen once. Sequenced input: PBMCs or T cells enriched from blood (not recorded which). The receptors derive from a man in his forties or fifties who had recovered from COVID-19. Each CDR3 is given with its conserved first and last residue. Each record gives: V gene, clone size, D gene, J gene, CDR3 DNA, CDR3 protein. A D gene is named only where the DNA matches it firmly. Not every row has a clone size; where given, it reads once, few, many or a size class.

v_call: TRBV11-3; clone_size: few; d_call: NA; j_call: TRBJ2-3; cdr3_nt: TGTGCCAGCCAGGGGTTGGATACGCAGTATTTT; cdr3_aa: CASQGLDTQYF
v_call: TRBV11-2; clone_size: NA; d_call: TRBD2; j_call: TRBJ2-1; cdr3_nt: TGTGCCAGCAGCCCTGGGACTAGCGGGAGGGCCCGCAATGAGCAGTTCTTC; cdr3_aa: CASSPGTSGRARNEQFF
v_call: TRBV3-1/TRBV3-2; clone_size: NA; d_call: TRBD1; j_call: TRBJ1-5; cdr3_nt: TGTGCCAGCAGTCCGGGACAGAATCAGCCCCAGCATTTT; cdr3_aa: CASSPGQNQPQHF
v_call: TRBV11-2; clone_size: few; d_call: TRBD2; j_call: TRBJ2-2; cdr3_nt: TGTGCCAGCAGCTCCCTCAGCGGGGTCGAGGGCGGGGAGCTGTTTTTT; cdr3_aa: CASSSLSGVEGGELFF
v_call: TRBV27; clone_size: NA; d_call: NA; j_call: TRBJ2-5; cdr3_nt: TGTGCCAGCACCCCATCTCCGGGAGAGACCCAGTACTTC; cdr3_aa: CASTPSPGETQYF
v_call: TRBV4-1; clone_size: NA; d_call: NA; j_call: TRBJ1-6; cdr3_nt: TGCGCCAGCAGCCAAGATTTACGGTCACCCCTCCACTTT; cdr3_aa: CASSQDLRSPLHF
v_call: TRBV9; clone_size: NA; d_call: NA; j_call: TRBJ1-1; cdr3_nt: TGTGCCAGCAGCGTCAGGGGGAACACTGAAGCTTTCTTT; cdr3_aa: CASSVRGNTEAFF
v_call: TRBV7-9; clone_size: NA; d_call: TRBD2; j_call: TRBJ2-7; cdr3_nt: TGTGCCAGCAGCCCCAGCACTAGCGGATTTTACGAGCAGTACTTC; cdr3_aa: CASSPSTSGFYEQYF
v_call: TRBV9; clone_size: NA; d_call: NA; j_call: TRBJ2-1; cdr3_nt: TGTGCCAGCAGCGTTTCGCAGGGAAGGAATGAGCAGTTCTTC; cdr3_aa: CASSVSQGRNEQFF
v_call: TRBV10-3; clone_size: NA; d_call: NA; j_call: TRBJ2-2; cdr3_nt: TGTGCCATCAGTGAGTCAAGGGGCAGGTTGGCCGGGGAGCTGTTTTTT; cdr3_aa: CAISESRGRLAGELFF